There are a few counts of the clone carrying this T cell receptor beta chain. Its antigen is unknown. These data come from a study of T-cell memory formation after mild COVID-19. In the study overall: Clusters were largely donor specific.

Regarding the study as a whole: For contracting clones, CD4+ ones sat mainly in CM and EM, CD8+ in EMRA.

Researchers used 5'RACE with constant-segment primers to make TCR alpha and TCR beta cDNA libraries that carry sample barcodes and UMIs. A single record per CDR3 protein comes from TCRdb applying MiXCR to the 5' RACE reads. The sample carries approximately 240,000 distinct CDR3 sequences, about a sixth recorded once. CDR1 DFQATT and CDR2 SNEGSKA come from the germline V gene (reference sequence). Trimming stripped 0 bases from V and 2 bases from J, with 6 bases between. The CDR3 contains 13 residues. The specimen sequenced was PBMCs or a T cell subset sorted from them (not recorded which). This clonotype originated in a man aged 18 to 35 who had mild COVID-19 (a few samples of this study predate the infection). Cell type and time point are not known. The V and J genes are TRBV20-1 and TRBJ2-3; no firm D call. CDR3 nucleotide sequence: TGCAGTGCTAGAGATGTGTCCACAGATACGCAGTATTTT. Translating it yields CSARDVSTDTQYF.